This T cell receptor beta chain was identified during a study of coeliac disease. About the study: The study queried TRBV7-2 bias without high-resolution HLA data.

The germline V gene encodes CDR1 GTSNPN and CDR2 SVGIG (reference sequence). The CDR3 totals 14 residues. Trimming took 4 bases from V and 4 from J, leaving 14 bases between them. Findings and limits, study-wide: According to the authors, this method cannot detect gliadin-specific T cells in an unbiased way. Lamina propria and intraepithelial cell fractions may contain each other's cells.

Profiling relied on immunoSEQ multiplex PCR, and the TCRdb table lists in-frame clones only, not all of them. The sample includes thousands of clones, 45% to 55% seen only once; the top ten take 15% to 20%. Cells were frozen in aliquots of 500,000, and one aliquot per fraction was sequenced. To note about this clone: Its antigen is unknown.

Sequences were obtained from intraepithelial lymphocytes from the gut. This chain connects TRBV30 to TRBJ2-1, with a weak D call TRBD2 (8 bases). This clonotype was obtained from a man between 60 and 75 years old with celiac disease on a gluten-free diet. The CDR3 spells CAWTGGLGYNEQFF. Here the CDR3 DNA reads TGTGCCTGGACAGGGGGACTAGGTTACAATGAGCAGTTCTTC.